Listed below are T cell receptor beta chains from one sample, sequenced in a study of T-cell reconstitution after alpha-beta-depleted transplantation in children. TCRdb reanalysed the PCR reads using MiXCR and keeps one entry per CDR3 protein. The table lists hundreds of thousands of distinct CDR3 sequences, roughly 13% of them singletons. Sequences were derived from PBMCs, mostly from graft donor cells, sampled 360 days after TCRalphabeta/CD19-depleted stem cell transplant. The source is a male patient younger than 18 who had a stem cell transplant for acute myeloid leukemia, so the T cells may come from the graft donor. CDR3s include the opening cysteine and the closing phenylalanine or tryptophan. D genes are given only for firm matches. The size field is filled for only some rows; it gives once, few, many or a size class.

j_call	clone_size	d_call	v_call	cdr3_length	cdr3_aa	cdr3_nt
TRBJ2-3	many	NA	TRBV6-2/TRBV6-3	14	CASSYGSLTDTQYF	TGTGCCAGCAGTTACGGGAGTCTCACAGATACGCAGTATTTT
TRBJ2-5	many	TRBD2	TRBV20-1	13	CSAALTSVETQYF	TGCAGTGCTGCGCTGACTAGCGTGGAGACCCAGTACTTC
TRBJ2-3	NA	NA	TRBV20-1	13	CSARSPAGDTQYF	TGCAGTGCTAGATCTCCGGCTGGAGATACGCAGTATTTT
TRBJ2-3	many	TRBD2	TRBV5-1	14	CASSLVRGTDTQYF	TGCGCCAGCAGCTTGGTGCGGGGGACAGATACGCAGTATTTT
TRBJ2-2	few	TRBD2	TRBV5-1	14	CASSTSGRSGELFF	TGCGCCAGCAGCACCAGCGGGAGGTCCGGGGAGCTGTTTTTT
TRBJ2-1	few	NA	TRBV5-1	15	CASSLTVHFYNEQFF	TGCGCCAGCAGCCTAACGGTCCACTTCTACAATGAGCAGTTCTTC
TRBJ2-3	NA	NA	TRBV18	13	CASSRDDTDTQYF	TGTGCCAGCTCCCGGGACGACACAGATACGCAGTATTTT
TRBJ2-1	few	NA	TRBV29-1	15	CSVEVVQKAPREQFF	TGCAGCGTTGAAGTCGTCCAAAAAGCCCCCCGTGAGCAGTTCTTC
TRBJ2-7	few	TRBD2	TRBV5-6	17	CASSSWGLAGTSYEQYF	TGTGCCAGCAGCTCCTGGGGACTAGCGGGCACCTCCTACGAGCAGTACTTC
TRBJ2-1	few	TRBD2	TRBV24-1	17	CATSDVSGTSGRNEQFF	TGTGCCACCAGTGATGTCTCCGGGACTAGCGGGAGGAATGAGCAGTTCTTC
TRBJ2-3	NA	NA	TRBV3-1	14	CASSHGTSTDTQYF	TGTGCCAGCAGCCACGGGACCAGCACAGATACGCAGTATTTT
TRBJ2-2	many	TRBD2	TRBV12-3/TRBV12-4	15	CASSFAGEGTGELFF	TGTGCCAGCAGTTTCGCGGGAGAGGGCACCGGGGAGCTGTTTTTT
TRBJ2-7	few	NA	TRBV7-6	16	CASSPQTGLPTYEQYF	TGTGCCAGCAGCCCGCAGACAGGCCTCCCCACCTACGAGCAGTACTTC
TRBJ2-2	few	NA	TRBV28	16	CASSSPGLPNTGELFF	TGTGCCAGCAGTTCTCCGGGACTTCCGAACACCGGGGAGCTGTTTTTT
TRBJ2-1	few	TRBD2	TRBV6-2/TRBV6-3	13	CAISGALYNEQFF	TGTGCCATCAGCGGGGCTCTATACAATGAGCAGTTCTTC
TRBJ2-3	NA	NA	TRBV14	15	CASSPDSGGRNTQYF	TGTGCCAGCAGCCCCGATTCCGGAGGGCGAAATACGCAGTATTTT
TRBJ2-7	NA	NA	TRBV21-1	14	CASSKNTGIYEQYF	TGTGCCAGCAGCAAAAACACAGGGATCTACGAGCAGTACTTC
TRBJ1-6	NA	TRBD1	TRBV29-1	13	CSVKQGAWSPLHF	TGCAGCGTCAAACAGGGGGCTTGGTCACCCCTCCACTTT
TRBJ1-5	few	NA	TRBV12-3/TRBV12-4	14	CASSFHSLNQPQHF	TGTGCCAGCAGTTTTCACAGTCTCAATCAGCCCCAGCATTTT
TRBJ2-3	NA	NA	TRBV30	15	CAWSVRAASTDTQYF	TGTGCCTGGAGTGTTCGGGCAGCTAGCACAGATACGCAGTATTTT
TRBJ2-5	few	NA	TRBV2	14	CASRTRGMEETQYF	TGTGCCAGCCGGACAAGGGGTATGGAAGAGACCCAGTACTTC
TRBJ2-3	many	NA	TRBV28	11	CASSFKDTQYF	TGTGCCAGCAGTTTCAAAGATACGCAGTATTTT
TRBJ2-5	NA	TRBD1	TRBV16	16	CASIEARQGIGETQYF	TGTGCCAGCATCGAAGCGAGACAGGGGATCGGGGAGACCCAGTACTTC
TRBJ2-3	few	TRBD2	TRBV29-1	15	CSVAGLAGLTDTQYF	TGCAGCGTTGCAGGACTAGCGGGGCTCACAGATACGCAGTATTTT
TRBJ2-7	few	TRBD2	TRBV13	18	CASSLLGLAGATRYEQYF	TGTGCCAGCAGCCTACTGGGACTAGCGGGAGCTACCAGGTACGAGCAGTACTTC
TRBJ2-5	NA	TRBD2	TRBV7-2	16	CASSRSPGLGKETQYF	TGTGCCAGCAGCCGGAGCCCGGGACTAGGGAAAGAGACCCAGTACTTC
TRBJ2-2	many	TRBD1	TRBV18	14	CASSPYDRGLELFF	TGTGCCAGCTCACCGTATGACAGGGGGCTAGAGCTGTTTTTT
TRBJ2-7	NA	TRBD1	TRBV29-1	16	CSVVPTDRALSYEQYF	TGCAGCGTTGTCCCTACCGACAGGGCCCTGTCCTACGAGCAGTACTTC
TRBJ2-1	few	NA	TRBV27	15	CASSKEGLSYNEQFF	TGTGCCAGCAGTAAAGAGGGCCTCTCCTACAATGAGCAGTTCTTC
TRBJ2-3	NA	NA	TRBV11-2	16	CASSFDRGRGGDTQYF	TGTGCCAGCAGCTTCGATAGGGGTAGGGGTGGAGATACGCAGTATTTT
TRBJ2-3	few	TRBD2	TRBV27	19	CASSLTSGSLPSSTDTQYF	TGTGCCAGCAGTTTAACTAGCGGGAGCTTGCCCTCTAGCACAGATACGCAGTATTTT
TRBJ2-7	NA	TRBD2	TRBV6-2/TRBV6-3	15	CASSYSGGRPYEQYF	TGTGCCAGCAGTTACTCCGGCGGGAGGCCCTACGAGCAGTACTTC
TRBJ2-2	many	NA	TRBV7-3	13	CASSFKGVGELFF	TGTGCCAGCAGCTTCAAGGGGGTTGGGGAGCTGTTTTTT